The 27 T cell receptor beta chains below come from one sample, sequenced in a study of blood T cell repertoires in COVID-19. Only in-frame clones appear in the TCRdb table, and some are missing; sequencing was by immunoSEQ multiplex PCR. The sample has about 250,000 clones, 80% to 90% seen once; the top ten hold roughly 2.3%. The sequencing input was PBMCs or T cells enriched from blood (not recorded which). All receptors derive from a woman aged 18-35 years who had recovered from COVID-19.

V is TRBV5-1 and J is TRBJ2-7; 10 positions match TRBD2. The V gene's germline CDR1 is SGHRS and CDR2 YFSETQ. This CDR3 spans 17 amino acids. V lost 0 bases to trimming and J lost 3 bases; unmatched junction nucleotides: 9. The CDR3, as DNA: TGCGCCAGCAGCTTGGCCGGGATAGCGGGGGGCAACTACGAGCAGTACTTC. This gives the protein CASSLAGIAGGNYEQYF.

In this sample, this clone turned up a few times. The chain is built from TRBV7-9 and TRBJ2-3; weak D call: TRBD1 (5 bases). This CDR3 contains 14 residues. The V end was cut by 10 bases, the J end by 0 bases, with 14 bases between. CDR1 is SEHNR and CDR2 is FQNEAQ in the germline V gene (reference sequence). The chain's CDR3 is CAINTRQSTDTQYF. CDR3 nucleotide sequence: TGTGCCATCAATACTCGACAGAGCACAGATACGCAGTATTTT.

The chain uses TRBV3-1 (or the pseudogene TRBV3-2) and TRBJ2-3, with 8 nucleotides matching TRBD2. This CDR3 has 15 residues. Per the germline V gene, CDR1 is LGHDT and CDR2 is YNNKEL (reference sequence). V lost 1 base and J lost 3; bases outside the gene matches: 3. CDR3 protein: CASSQGRGVTDTQYF. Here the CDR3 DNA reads TGTGCCAGCAGCCAAGGGCGGGGGGTTACAGATACGCAGTATTTT.

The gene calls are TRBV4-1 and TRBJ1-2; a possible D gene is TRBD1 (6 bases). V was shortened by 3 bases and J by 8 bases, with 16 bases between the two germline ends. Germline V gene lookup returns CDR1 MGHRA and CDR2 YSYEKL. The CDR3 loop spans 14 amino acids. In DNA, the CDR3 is TGCGCCAGCAGCCACCCCGACAGGTTTACGGGCTACACCTTC. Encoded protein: CASSHPDRFTGYTF.

CDR3 amino acids: CASIRGGAGETEAFF. The CDR3 nucleotides are TGTGCCAGTATAAGGGGGGGCGCAGGGGAAACTGAAGCTTTCTTT. V is TRBV19 and J is TRBJ1-1; perhaps TRBD1 as D (6 bases). There are 15 residues in the CDR3. V was shortened by 7 bases and J by 5 bases, with 20 bases between the two germline ends. Germline CDR1 LNHDA, CDR2 SQIVND (reference sequence). Full variable domain (outside the CDR3, taken from reference TRBV19 and TRBJ1-1): DGGITQSPKYLFRKEGQNVTLSCEQNLNHDAMYWYRQDPGQGLRLIYYSQIVNDFQKGDIAEGYSVSREKKESFPLTVTSAQKNPTAFYLCASIRGGAGETEAFFGQGTRLTVV.

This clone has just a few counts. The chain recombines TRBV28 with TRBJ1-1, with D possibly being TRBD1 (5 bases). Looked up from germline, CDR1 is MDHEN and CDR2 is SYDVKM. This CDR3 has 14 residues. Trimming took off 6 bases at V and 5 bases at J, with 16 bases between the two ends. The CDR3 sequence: CASSPGGGVTEAFF. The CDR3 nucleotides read TGTGCCAGCAGCCCGGGGGGGGGAGTGACTGAAGCTTTCTTT. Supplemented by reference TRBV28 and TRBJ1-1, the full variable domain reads DVKVTQSSRYLVKRTGEKVFLECVQDMDHENMFWYRQDPGLGLRLIYFSYDVKMKEKGDIPEGYSVSREKKERFSLILESASTNQTSMYLCASSPGGGVTEAFFGQGTRLTVV.

The CDR3 nucleotides are TGCGCCAGCAAACCGAACTCCCCCACAGATACGCAGTATTTT. It yields the protein CASKPNSPTDTQYF. The chain combines TRBV5-1 with TRBJ2-3, with D hard to call. V lost 6 bases and J lost 2, with 13 bases in between. The CDR3 runs to 14 residues. The V gene's germline CDR1 is SGHRS and CDR2 YFSETQ.

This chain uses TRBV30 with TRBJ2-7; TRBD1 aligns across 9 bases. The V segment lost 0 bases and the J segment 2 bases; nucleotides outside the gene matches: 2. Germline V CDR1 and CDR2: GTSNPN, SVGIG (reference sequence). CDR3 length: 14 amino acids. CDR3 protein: CAWSVGTGTYEQYF. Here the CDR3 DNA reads TGTGCCTGGAGTGTAGGGACAGGGACCTACGAGCAGTACTTC.

The CDR3 DNA reads TGTGCCAGCAGCGACGGGAACCTCGTCTCCTCTGGGGCCAACGTCCTGACTTTC. This sequence encodes CASSDGNLVSSGANVLTF. The genes are TRBV13 and TRBJ2-6, with D possibly matching TRBD2 (5 bases). The CDR3 runs to 18 residues. Looked up from germline, CDR1 is PRHDT and CDR2 is FYEKMQ (reference sequence). V lost 5 bases and J 0 bases, leaving 17 bases between the germline ends.

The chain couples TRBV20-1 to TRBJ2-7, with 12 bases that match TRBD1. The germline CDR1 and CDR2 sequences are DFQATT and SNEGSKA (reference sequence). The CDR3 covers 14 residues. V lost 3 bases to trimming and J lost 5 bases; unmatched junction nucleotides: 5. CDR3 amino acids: CSASPGQGAHEQYF. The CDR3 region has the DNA TGCAGTGCTAGTCCGGGACAGGGGGCCCACGAGCAGTACTTC.

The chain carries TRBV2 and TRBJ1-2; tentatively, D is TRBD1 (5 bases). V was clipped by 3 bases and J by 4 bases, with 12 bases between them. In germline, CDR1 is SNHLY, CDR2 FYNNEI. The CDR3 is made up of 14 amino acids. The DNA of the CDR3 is TGTGCCAGCAGTGAGCTGATGACAGTCTATGGCTACACCTTC. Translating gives CASSELMTVYGYTF.

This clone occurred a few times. As DNA, the CDR3 is TGTGCCAGCAGCCATCAGGGGGGCGCTGAAGCTTTCTTT. It codes for CASSHQGGAEAFF. The rearrangement joins TRBV3-1 (or the pseudogene TRBV3-2) to TRBJ1-1; 7 nucleotides match TRBD1. Germline V gives CDR1 LGHDT, CDR2 YNNKEL (reference sequence). The V segment lost 3 bases and the J segment 6 bases; nucleotides outside the gene matches: 4. The CDR3 has 13 residues.

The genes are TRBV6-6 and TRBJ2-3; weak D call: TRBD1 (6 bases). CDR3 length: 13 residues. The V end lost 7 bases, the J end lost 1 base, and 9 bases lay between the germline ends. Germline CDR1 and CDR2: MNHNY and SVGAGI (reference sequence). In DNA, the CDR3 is TGTGCCAGCAATCCAGGGGGCACAGATACGCAGTATTTT. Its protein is CASNPGGTDTQYF.

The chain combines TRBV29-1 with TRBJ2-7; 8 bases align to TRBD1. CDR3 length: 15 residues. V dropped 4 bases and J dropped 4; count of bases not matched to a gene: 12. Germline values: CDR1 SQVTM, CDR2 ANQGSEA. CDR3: CSVGWLGQDGYEQYF. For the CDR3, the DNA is TGCAGCGTTGGGTGGTTGGGACAGGACGGGTACGAGCAGTACTTC.

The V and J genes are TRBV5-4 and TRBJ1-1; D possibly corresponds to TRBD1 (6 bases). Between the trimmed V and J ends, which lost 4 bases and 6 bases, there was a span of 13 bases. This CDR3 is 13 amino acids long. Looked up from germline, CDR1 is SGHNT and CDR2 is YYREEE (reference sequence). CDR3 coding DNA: TGTGCCAGCAGCAAATTACAGGGTTCTGAAGCTTTCTTT. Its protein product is CASSKLQGSEAFF.

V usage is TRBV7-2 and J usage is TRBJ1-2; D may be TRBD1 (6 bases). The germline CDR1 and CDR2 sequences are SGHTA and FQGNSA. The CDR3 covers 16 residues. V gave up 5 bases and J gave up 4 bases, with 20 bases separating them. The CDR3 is CASSPTGTPESYGYTF. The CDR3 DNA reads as TGTGCCAGCAGCCCAACCGGGACACCCGAATCCTATGGCTACACCTTC.

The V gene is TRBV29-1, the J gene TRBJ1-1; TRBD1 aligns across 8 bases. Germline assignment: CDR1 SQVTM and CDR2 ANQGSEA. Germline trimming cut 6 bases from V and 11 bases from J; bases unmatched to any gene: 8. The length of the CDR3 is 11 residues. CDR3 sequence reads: CSVGQGGRAFF. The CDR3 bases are TGCAGCGTAGGACAGGGTGGGAGGGCTTTCTTT. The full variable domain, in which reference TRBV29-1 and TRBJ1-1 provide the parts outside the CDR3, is SAVISQKPSRDICQRGTSLTIQCQVDSQVTMMFWYRQQPGQSLTLIATANQGSEATYESGFVIDKFPISRPNLTFSTLTVSNMSPEDSSIYLCSVGQGGRAFFGQGTRLTVV.

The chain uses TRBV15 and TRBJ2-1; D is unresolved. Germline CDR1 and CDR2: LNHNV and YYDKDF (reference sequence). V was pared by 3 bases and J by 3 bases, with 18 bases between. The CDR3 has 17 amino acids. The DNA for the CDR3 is TGTGCCACCAGCAGGCGACATATTCCCCTCTACTACAATGAGCAGTTCTTC. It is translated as CATSRRHIPLYYNEQFF.

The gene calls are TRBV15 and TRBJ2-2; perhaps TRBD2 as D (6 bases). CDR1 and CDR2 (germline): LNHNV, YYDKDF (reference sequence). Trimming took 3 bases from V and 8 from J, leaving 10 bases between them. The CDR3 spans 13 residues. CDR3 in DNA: TGTGCCACCAGCAGGCCGGGGGAGGGGGAGCTGTTTTTT. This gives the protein CATSRPGEGELFF.

The CDR3 region is CASRGTNYGYTF. For the CDR3, the DNA is TGTGCCAGCAGGGGCACTAACTATGGCTACACCTTC. The chain is built from TRBV27 and TRBJ1-2; D call uncertain. Germline V gene lookup returns CDR1 MNHEY and CDR2 SMNVEV (reference sequence). The V and J ends lost 6 bases and 0 bases respectively, with 5 bases between them. The CDR3 is 12 residues long.

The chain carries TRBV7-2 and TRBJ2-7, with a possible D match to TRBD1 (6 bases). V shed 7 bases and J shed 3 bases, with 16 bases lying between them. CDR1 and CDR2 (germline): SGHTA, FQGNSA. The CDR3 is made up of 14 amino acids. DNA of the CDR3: TGTGCCAGCACCGTCATGGGGGCGAACTACGAGCAGTACTTC. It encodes CASTVMGANYEQYF.

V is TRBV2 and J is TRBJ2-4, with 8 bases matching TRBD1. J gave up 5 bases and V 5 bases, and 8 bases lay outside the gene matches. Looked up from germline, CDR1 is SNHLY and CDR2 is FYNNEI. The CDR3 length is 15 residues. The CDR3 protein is CASSPPQDRENIQYF. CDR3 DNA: TGTGCCAGCAGTCCCCCCCAGGACAGGGAAAACATTCAGTACTTC.

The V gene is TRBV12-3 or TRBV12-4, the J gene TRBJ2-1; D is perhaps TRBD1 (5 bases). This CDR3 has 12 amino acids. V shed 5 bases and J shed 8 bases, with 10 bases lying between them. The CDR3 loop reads CASSGARDEQFF. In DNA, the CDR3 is TGTGCCAGCAGTGGGGCCCGGGATGAGCAGTTCTTC.

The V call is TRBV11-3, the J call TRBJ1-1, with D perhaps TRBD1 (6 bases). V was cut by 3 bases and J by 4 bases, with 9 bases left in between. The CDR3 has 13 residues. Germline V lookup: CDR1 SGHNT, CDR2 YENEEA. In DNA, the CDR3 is TGTGCCAGCAGCTTTGAAGGGGGCACTGAAGCTTTCTTT. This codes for CASSFEGGTEAFF.

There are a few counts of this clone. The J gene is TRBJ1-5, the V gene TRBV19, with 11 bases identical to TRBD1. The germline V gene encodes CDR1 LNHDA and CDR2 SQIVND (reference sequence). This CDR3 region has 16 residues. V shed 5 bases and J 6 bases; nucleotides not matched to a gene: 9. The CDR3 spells CASSPRDRGFGQPQHF. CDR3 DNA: TGTGCCAGTAGTCCACGGGACAGGGGGTTTGGTCAGCCCCAGCATTTT. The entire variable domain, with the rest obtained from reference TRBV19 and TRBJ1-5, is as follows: DGGITQSPKYLFRKEGQNVTLSCEQNLNHDAMYWYRQDPGQGLRLIYYSQIVNDFQKGDIAEGYSVSREKKESFPLTVTSAQKNPTAFYLCASSPRDRGFGQPQHFGDGTRLSIL.

Here the CDR3 reads CASSQGQGPQETQYF. Written as DNA, the CDR3 is TGTGCCAGCAGCCAAGGGCAGGGCCCACAAGAGACCCAGTACTTC. This sequence joins TRBV3-1 (or the pseudogene TRBV3-2) and TRBJ2-5; D perhaps matches TRBD1 (5 bases). The CDR3 runs 15 residues. Per the germline V gene, CDR1 is LGHDT and CDR2 is YNNKEL (reference sequence). V lost 1 base, J lost 2 bases, and 11 bases lay in between.

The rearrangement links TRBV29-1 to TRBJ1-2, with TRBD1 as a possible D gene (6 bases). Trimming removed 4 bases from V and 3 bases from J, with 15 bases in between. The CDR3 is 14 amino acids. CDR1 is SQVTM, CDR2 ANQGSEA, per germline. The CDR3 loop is CSVAVRGRDYGYTF. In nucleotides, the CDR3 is TGCAGCGTTGCGGTCAGGGGTAGGGACTATGGCTACACCTTC.